The rows below give T cell receptor beta chains drawn from one sample of a study of blood T cell repertoires in COVID-19. TCRdb's table, derived via immunoSEQ multiplex PCR, lists solely in-frame clones and lacks some. The sample comprises some 200,000 clones, 65% to 90% of which are singletons, and about 2.4% rests with the top ten. Sequenced: peripheral blood. The receptors shown here come from a woman aged 65 to 85 with COVID-19, enrolled during active disease. Each CDR3 is given with its conserved first and last residue. D genes are given only for firm matches. Not every row has a clone size; where given, it reads once, few, many or a size class.

TRBD1	.	TRBV5-1	TRBJ2-5	CASSLDRGMETQYF	TGCGCCAGCAGCTTGGACAGGGGTATGGAGACCCAGTACTTC
.	once	TRBV19	TRBJ1-5	CASSIDFPGVAQPQHF	TGTGCCAGTAGTATAGATTTCCCGGGGGTGGCTCAGCCCCAGCATTTT
.	.	TRBV7-2	TRBJ1-5	CASSQRFPQPQHF	TGTGCCAGCAGCCAACGGTTCCCGCAGCCCCAGCATTTT
.	.	TRBV15	TRBJ1-2	CATSRDSYGYTF	TGTGCCACCAGCCGCGACAGCTATGGCTACACCTTC
.	.	TRBV7-2	TRBJ1-5	CASSLGGWSNQPQHF	TGTGCCAGCAGCTTAGGGGGCTGGAGCAATCAGCCCCAGCATTTT
.	.	TRBV6-5	TRBJ1-2	CASSYSRGGRVYGYTF	TGTGCCAGCAGTTACTCGCGCGGGGGGCGTGTCTATGGCTACACCTTC
.	.	TRBV6-5	TRBJ1-6	CASRVTSPYNSPLHF	TGTGCCAGCAGAGTTACAAGTCCCTATAATTCACCCCTCCACTTT
TRBD1	.	TRBV18	TRBJ1-4	CASSPARTGGTTNEKLFF	TGTGCCAGCTCGCCGGCGAGGACAGGGGGCACGACTAATGAAAAACTGTTTTTT
TRBD1	.	TRBV14	TRBJ1-2	CASSPAPHWTGYGYTF	TGTGCCAGCAGCCCAGCCCCCCATTGGACAGGGTATGGCTACACCTTC
TRBD1	.	TRBV11-2	TRBJ1-1	CASSTHQGVGTEAFF	TGTGCCAGCAGCACCCACCAGGGGGTCGGCACTGAAGCTTTCTTT
.	.	TRBV4-3	TRBJ1-2	CASSQDLTPQVYGYTF	TGCGCCAGCAGCCAAGATCTGACTCCACAGGTCTATGGCTACACCTTC
.	.	TRBV27	TRBJ1-4	CASSLTGTTNEKLFF	TGTGCCAGCAGTCTCACAGGGACAACTAATGAAAAACTGTTTTTT
.	.	TRBV24-1	TRBJ2-2	CATSDFWAVELFF	TGTGCCACCAGTGATTTTTGGGCAGTCGAGCTGTTTTTT
.	.	TRBV9	TRBJ2-3	CASSVQEADTQYF	TGTGCCAGCAGCGTACAGGAGGCAGATACGCAGTATTTT
TRBD1	.	TRBV10-3	TRBJ1-5	CAISDGTGAVGNQPQHF	TGTGCCATCAGTGACGGGACAGGGGCGGTTGGCAATCAGCCCCAGCATTTT
.	.	TRBV10-3	TRBJ1-2	CAISESARSEGRGSYGYTF	TGTGCCATCAGTGAGTCCGCCCGGTCAGAGGGACGGGGGAGCTATGGCTACACCTTC
.	.	TRBV29-1	TRBJ2-2	CSVVSGRTGELFF	TGCAGCGTTGTTTCAGGGCGCACCGGGGAGCTGTTTTTT
TRBD2	.	TRBV3-1/TRBV3-2	TRBJ2-3	CASSLRSAGAGDTQYF	TGTGCCAGCAGCCTACGCTCGGCGGGAGCAGGGGATACGCAGTATTTT
.	.	TRBV7-9	TRBJ2-1	CASSSIPGAEFLNEQFF	TGTGCCAGCAGCTCGATCCCAGGGGCAGAATTTCTTAATGAGCAGTTCTTC
TRBD1	.	TRBV30	TRBJ1-2	CAWDRADYGYTF	TGTGCCTGGGACAGGGCGGACTATGGCTACACCTTC
TRBD1	few	TRBV7-3	TRBJ2-6	CASSPGQGKSGANVLTF	TGTGCCAGCAGCCCAGGACAGGGAAAATCTGGGGCCAACGTCCTGACTTTC
.	.	TRBV1	TRBJ2-1	CTSSQSGALDEQFF	TGCACCAGCAGCCAGTCGGGAGCGTTGGATGAGCAGTTCTTC
TRBD1	.	TRBV7-3	TRBJ1-1	CASSLTGARNTEAFF	TGTGCCAGCAGCTTGACAGGGGCGAGGAACACTGAAGCTTTCTTT
.	.	TRBV6-2/TRBV6-3	TRBJ2-6	CASSPHQGVPKTGANVLTF	TGTGCCAGCAGTCCGCACCAAGGGGTCCCAAAGACTGGGGCCAACGTCCTGACTTTC
.	.	TRBV6-5	TRBJ1-3	CASKKGGSGNTIYF	TGTGCCAGCAAAAAAGGGGGCTCTGGAAACACCATATATTTT
.	.	TRBV6-2/TRBV6-3	TRBJ1-2	CASSTAEYGYTF	TGTGCCAGCAGTACGGCGGAGTATGGCTACACCTTC
.	.	TRBV6-2/TRBV6-3	TRBJ1-1	CASSHPLGGGANTEAFF	TGTGCCAGCAGCCACCCCCTTGGCGGGGGCGCGAACACTGAAGCTTTCTTT
.	few	TRBV6-5	TRBJ1-6	CASSYGPLPNNSPLHF	TGTGCCAGCAGTTACGGCCCCTTGCCAAATAATTCACCCCTCCACTTT
.	.	TRBV5-1	TRBJ2-1	CASLPRPEGGNEQFF	TGCGCCAGCCTCCCTAGACCAGAAGGTGGCAATGAGCAGTTCTTC
.	once	TRBV7-2	TRBJ1-6	CASSQDSNSPLHF	TGTGCCAGCAGCCAGGACAGTAATTCACCCCTCCACTTT
TRBD1	.	TRBV3-1/TRBV3-2	TRBJ1-2	CASSQGQGTYGYTF	TGTGCCAGCAGCCAAGGACAGGGAACCTATGGCTACACCTTC
TRBD1	.	TRBV6-6	TRBJ1-2	CASSPDRGVGGYTF	TGTGCCAGCAGCCCCGACAGGGGAGTTGGTGGCTACACCTTC
.	few	TRBV10-2	TRBJ2-7	CASSVAGYHEQYF	TGCGCCAGCAGTGTCGCGGGATACCACGAGCAGTACTTC
.	.	TRBV5-1	TRBJ2-3	CASSLVDNTDTQYF	TGCGCCAGCAGCTTGGTGGACAACACAGATACGCAGTATTTT
.	few	TRBV6-1	TRBJ1-6	CASSEFGGRTMNSPLHF	TGTGCCAGCAGTGAATTCGGTGGCAGGACAATGAATTCACCCCTCCACTTT
TRBD2	.	TRBV15	TRBJ2-1	CATSREGLASNEQFF	TGTGCCACCAGCAGAGAGGGACTAGCGAGCAATGAGCAGTTCTTC
TRBD2	.	TRBV14	TRBJ2-5	CASSRGLDNQETQYF	TGTGCCAGCAGCCGCGGACTAGATAACCAAGAGACCCAGTACTTC
.	.	TRBV11-2	TRBJ1-1	CASSLGGPTEAFF	TGTGCCAGCAGCTTAGGGGGCCCCACTGAAGCTTTCTTT
.	.	TRBV5-1	TRBJ1-2	CASSLGLTGQLNGYTF	TGCGCCAGCAGCTTGGGGCTTACAGGCCAACTCAATGGCTACACCTTC
TRBD1	.	TRBV5-8	TRBJ1-4	CASSSTGGSDEKLFF	TGTGCCAGCAGCTCTACAGGGGGCTCAGATGAAAAACTGTTTTTT
TRBD1	.	TRBV4-1	TRBJ2-7	CASSQAIRGNNYEQYF	TGCGCCAGCAGCCAAGCGATCAGGGGGAATAACTACGAGCAGTACTTC
TRBD1	.	TRBV19	TRBJ1-4	CASAIQGVTEKLFF	TGTGCCAGTGCTATACAGGGGGTTACTGAAAAACTGTTTTTT
.	once	TRBV12-5	TRBJ2-1	CASRKDSLNEQFF	TGTGCTAGCCGGAAAGACAGTCTCAATGAGCAGTTCTTC
.	.	TRBV19	TRBJ1-1	CASSFSFRGLNTEAFF	TGTGCCAGTAGTTTCTCCTTTCGGGGGTTGAACACTGAAGCTTTCTTT
.	.	TRBV10-3	TRBJ1-1	CATYGGLLNTEAFF	TGTGCCACATACGGGGGGCTCCTGAACACTGAAGCTTTCTTT
.	.	TRBV4-1	TRBJ2-1	CASSQYLGAGEQFF	TGCGCCAGCAGCCAATATTTGGGGGCTGGTGAGCAGTTCTTC
.	.	TRBV5-1	TRBJ1-3	CASSLAGASGNTIYF	TGCGCCAGCAGCTTGGCAGGGGCTTCTGGAAACACCATATATTTT
.	few	TRBV28	TRBJ1-1	CASRPYGENTEAFF	TGTGCCAGCAGGCCCTACGGGGAGAACACTGAAGCTTTCTTT
TRBD2	.	TRBV7-2	TRBJ2-7	CASSSQAGGFYEQYF	TGTGCCAGCAGCTCTCAAGCGGGGGGGTTCTACGAGCAGTACTTC
TRBD2	.	TRBV27	TRBJ2-7	CASSPWTSGGTYEQYF	TGTGCCAGCAGTCCTTGGACTAGCGGGGGGACCTACGAGCAGTACTTC
TRBD1	.	TRBV19	TRBJ1-5	CASSIGDSRNQPQHF	TGTGCCAGTAGTATAGGGGACAGCCGCAATCAGCCCCAGCATTTT
.	.	TRBV6-4	TRBJ2-5	CASNSGLRETQYF	TGTGCCAGCAATTCGGGACTCCGGGAGACCCAGTACTTC
TRBD1	few	TRBV5-1	TRBJ1-2	CASSRSDRDYGYTF	TGCGCCAGCTCACGGTCGGACAGGGACTATGGCTACACCTTC
.	.	TRBV18	TRBJ1-3	CASSRAASGNTIYF	TGTGCCAGCTCCAGGGCGGCCTCTGGAAACACCATATATTTT
TRBD1	.	TRBV5-6	TRBJ1-1	CASSTKTGLGTEAFF	TGTGCCAGCAGCACTAAGACAGGGCTGGGCACTGAAGCTTTCTTT